This T cell receptor (beta chain) was found in a study of cytomegalovirus exposure and HLA in healthy donors. Study-wide results and caveats: Productive rates of about 87% or about 30% were seen for most TCR beta V segments in an earlier analysis.

The PCR contained 60 Vbeta and 13 Jbeta primers. Produced via immunoSEQ multiplex PCR; TCRdb's table is partial and in-frame only. The table shows about 190,000 clones, with around three quarters occurring only once. There are 13 residues in the CDR3. Germline assignment: CDR1 MDHEN and CDR2 SYDVKM. Deletions cut 10 bases from V and 4 bases from J, with 16 bases between. Regarding donors, all were healthy bone marrow donors. This clone was found once. The antigen remains unidentified. This receptor was identified in a woman in her twenties or thirties in good health and CMV-seropositive. Sequencing was done on a sample of PBMCs. The genes are TRBV28 and TRBJ1-2; D may be TRBD1 (6 bases). The CDR3 DNA reads as TGTGCCATCACACCCCAGGGGATCTATGGCTACACCTTC. It is translated as CAITPQGIYGYTF.